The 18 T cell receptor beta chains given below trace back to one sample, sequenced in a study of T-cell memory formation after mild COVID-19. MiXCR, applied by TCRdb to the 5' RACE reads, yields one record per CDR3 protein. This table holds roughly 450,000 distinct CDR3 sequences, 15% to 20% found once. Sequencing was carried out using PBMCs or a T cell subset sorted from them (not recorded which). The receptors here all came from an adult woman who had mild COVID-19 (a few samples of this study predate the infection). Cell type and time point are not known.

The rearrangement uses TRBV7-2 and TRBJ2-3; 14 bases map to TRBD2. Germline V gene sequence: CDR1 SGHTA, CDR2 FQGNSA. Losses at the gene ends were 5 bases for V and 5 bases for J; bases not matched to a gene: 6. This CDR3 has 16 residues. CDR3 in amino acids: CASSPRTSGRRDTQYF. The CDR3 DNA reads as TGTGCCAGCAGCCCCCGGACTAGCGGGAGGAGAGATACGCAGTATTTT.

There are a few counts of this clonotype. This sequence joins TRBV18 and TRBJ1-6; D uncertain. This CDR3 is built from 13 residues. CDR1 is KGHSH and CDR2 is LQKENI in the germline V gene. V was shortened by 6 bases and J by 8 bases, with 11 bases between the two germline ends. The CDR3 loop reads CASSPGGDSPLHF. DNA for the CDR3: TGTGCCAGCTCCCCCGGCGGGGATTCACCCCTCCACTTT.

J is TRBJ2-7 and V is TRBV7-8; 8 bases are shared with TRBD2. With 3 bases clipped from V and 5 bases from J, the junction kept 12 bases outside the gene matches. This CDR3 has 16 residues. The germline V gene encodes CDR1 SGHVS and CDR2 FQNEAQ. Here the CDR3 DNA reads TGTGCCAGCAGCTTGATTGGGGGGACTAGTTTCCACGAGCAGTACTTC. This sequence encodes CASSLIGGTSFHEQYF. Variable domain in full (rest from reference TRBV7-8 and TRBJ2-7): GAGVSQSPRYKVAKRGQDVALRCDPISGHVSLFWYQQALGQGPEFLTYFQNEAQLDKSGLPSDRFFAERPEGSVSTLKIQRTQQEDSAVYLCASSLIGGTSFHEQYFGPGTRLTVT.

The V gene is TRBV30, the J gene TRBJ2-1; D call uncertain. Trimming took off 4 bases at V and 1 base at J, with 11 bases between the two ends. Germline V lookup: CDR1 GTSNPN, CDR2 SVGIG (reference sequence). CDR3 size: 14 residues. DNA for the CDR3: TGTGCCTGGAAACGGACCGTATCCTACAATGAGCAGTTCTTC. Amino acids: CAWKRTVSYNEQFF.

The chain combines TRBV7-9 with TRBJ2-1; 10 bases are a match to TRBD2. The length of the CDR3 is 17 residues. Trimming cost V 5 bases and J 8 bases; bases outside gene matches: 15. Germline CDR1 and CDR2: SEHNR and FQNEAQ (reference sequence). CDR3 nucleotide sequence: TGTGCCAGCAGCCTCCCGCGGGGGGCTAGCGGGAGCCATGAGCAGTTCTTC. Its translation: CASSLPRGASGSHEQFF.

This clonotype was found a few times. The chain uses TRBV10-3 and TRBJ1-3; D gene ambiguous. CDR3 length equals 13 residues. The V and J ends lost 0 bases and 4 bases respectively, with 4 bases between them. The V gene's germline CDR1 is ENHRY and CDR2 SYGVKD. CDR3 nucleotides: TGTGCCATCAGTGAGTCGTCGGGAAACACCATATATTTT. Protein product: CAISESSGNTIYF.

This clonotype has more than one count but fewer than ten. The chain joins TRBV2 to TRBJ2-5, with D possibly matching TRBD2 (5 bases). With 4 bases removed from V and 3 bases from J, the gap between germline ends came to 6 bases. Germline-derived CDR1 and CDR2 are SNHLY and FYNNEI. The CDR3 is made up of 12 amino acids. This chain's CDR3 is CASSVLEETQYF. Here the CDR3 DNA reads TGTGCCAGCAGTGTACTAGAAGAGACCCAGTACTTC. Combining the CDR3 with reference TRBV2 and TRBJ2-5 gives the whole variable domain EPEVTQTPSHQVTQMGQEVILRCVPISNHLYFYWYRQILGQKVEFLVSFYNNEISEKSEIFDDQFSVERPDGSNFTLKIRSTKLEDSAMYFCASSVLEETQYFGPGTRLLVL.

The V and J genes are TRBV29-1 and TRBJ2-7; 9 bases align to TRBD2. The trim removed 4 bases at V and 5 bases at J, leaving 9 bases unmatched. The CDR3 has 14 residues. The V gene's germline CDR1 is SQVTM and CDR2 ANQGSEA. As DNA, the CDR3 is TGCAGCGTTGGTGGAATAGCGGGAGTCAACGAGCAGTACTTC. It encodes CSVGGIAGVNEQYF.

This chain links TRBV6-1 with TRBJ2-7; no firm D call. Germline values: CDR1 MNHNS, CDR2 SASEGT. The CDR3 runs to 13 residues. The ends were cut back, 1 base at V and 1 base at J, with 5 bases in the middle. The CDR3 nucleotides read TGTGCCAGCAGTGAAGGCAGATCCTACGAGCAGTACTTC. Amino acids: CASSEGRSYEQYF.

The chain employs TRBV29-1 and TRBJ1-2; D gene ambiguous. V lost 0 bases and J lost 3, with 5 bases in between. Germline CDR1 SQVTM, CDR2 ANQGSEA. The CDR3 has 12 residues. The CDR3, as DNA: TGCAGCGTTGAAGACAGTTACTATGGCTACACCTTC. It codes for CSVEDSYYGYTF.

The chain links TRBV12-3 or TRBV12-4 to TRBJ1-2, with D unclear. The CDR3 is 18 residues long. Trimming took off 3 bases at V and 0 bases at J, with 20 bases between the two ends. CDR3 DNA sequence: TGTGCCAGCAGTTTTAATCCTGGAACAACCACTACTAACTATGGCTACACCTTC. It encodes CASSFNPGTTTTNYGYTF.

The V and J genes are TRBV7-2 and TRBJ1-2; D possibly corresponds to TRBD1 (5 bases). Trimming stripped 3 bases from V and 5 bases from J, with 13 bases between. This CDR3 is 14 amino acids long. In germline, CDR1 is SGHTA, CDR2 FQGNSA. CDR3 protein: CASSFPGPDYGYTF. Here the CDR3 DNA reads TGTGCCAGCAGCTTTCCGGGACCGGATTATGGCTACACCTTC. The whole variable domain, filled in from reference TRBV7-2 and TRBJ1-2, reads GAGVSQSPSNKVTEKGKDVELRCDPISGHTALYWYRQSLGQGLEFLIYFQGNSAPDKSGLPSDRFSAERTGGSVSTLTIQRTQQEDSAVYLCASSFPGPDYGYTFGSGTRLTVV.

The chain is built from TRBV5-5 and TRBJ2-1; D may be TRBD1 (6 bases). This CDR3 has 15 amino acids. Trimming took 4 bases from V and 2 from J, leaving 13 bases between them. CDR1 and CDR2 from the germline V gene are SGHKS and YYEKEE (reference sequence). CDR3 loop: CASSTTGSPYNEQFF. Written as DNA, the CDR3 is TGTGCCAGCAGCACCACAGGGTCCCCCTACAATGAGCAGTTCTTC. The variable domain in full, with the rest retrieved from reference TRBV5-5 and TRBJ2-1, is DAGVTQSPTHLIKTRGQQVTLRCSPISGHKSVSWYQQVLGQGPQFIFQYYEKEERGRGNFPDRFSARQFPNYSSELNVNALLLGDSALYLCASSTTGSPYNEQFFGPGTRLTVL.

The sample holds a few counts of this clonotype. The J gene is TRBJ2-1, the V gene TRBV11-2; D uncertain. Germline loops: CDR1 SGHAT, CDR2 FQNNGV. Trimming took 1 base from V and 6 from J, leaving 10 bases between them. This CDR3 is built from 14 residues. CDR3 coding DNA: TGTGCCAGCAGCTTAGCATTCGGCTCCAATGAGCAGTTCTTC. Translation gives CASSLAFGSNEQFF.

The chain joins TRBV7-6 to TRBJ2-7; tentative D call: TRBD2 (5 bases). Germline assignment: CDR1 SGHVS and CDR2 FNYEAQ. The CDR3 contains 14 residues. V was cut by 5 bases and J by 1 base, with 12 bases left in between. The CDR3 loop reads CASSEGLGSYEQYF. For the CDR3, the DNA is TGTGCCAGCAGCGAAGGACTGGGTTCCTACGAGCAGTACTTC.

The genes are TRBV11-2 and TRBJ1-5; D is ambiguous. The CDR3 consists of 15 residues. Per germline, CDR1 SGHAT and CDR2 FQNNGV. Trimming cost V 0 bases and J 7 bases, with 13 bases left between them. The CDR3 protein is CASSLDRTASQPQHF. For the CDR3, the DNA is TGTGCCAGCAGCTTAGACCGTACAGCGTCGCAGCCCCAGCATTTT.

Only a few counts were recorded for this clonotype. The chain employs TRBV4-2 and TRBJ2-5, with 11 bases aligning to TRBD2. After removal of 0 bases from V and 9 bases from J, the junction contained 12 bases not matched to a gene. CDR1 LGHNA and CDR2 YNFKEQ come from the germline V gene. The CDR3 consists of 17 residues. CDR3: CASSQDASGGTVWAQYF. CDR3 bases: TGTGCCAGCAGCCAAGACGCTAGCGGGGGGACCGTGTGGGCCCAGTACTTC.

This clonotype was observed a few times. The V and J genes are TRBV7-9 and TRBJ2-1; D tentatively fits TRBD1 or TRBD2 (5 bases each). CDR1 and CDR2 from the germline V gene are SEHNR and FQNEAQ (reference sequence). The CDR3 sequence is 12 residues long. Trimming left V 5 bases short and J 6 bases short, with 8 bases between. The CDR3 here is CASSMGVNEQFF. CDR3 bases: TGTGCCAGCAGCATGGGGGTCAATGAGCAGTTCTTC.